This paragraph reports one T cell receptor (beta chain). The antigen remains undetermined. At the time of sampling, donors were nominally healthy, though unrecorded immune exposures were likely. The V gene's germline CDR1 is SGHNT and CDR2 YYREEE (reference sequence). The CDR3 is 14 amino acids. With 4 bases clipped from V and 5 bases from J, the junction kept 5 bases outside the gene matches. Primers: 60 Vbeta forward and 13 Jbeta reverse. Clones were sequenced by immunoSEQ multiplex PCR, and TCRdb holds only the in-frame ones, with some missing. The table shows around 170,000 clones, with 80% to 85% occurring only once. This entry is derived from a study of cytomegalovirus exposure and HLA in healthy donors. Study details: There were more than 350 genotyped donors. Of these, 81% fell in the genetic ancestry cluster associated with self-reported Caucasian donors.

Study findings and constraints: Within the data, a cluster of highly shared sequence variants was likely a sequencing artifact. The study designated 164 TCR beta chains cytomegalovirus-associated.

This receptor was obtained from a woman aged 18-35 years in good health and CMV-seronegative. The sample taken for sequencing was PBMCs. V is TRBV5-4 and J is TRBJ1-4; 7 positions agree with TRBD1. The CDR3 sequence is CASSPGQLNEKLFF. The CDR3 DNA sequence: TGTGCCAGCAGCCCGGGACAGTTAAATGAAAAACTGTTTTTT.